One sample yielded the 18 T cell receptor beta chains listed below, sequenced in a study of T cell responses to AZD1222 COVID-19 vaccine (dated by TCRdb to 2020 to 2022). Receptor libraries were prepared by the immunoSEQ multiplex PCR assay. The table was pulled from immuneACCESS by TCRdb, which kept in-frame rearrangements only. Such tables lose some clones; where checked, under half of the loss comes from unresolved V genes, and the rest has no known cause. The sample table shows about 140,000 clones, and roughly 92% are seen once. About 3.7% of the sample goes to the ten largest clones. The meaning of the sample's time point label: baseline before first vaccination. The input for sequencing was peripheral blood, taken on day 0 of AZD1222 vaccination. The receptors come from an adult in good health.

This chain connects TRBV12-1 to TRBJ2-4; TRBD2 was called by the table and not checked on the DNA. TRBV12-1 is labeled a pseudogene. This CDR3 is built from 17 residues. The CDR3 region is CASSFIRPTIAKNIQYF. The CDR3 DNA follows: TGTGCCAGCAGCTTTATTAGGCCTACTATAGCCAAAAACATTCAGTACTTC.

This clone was recorded once. The chain has TRBV9 and TRBJ2-1; D is perhaps TRBD2 (5 bases). Germline values: CDR1 SGDLS, CDR2 YYNGEE. The CDR3 is made up of 15 amino acids. V dropped 0 bases and J dropped 6 bases, with 13 bases sitting between them. The CDR3 is CASSVEVSELNEQFF. CDR3 DNA sequence: TGTGCCAGCAGCGTAGAGGTTAGCGAACTCAATGAGCAGTTCTTC. The variable domain in full, with the rest retrieved from reference TRBV9 and TRBJ2-1, is DSGVTQTPKHLITATGQRVTLRCSPRSGDLSVYWYQQSLDQGLQFLIQYYNGEERAKGNILERFSAQQFPDLHSELNLSSLELGDSALYFCASSVEVSELNEQFFGPGTRLTVL.

V is TRBV12-3 or TRBV12-4 and J is TRBJ1-2; D not resolved. V lost 5 bases and J 1 base, leaving 8 bases between the germline ends. The CDR3 runs 13 residues. The CDR3, as DNA: TGTGCCAGCAGTCCCACTATTAACTATGGCTACACCTTC. Its protein product is CASSPTINYGYTF.

CDR3 in amino acids: CATSAPGMNTEAFF. CDR3 DNA sequence: TGTGCCACCAGTGCCCCGGGTATGAACACTGAAGCTTTCTTT. The gene calls are TRBV24-1 and TRBJ1-1; D remains ambiguous. Germline values: CDR1 KGHDR, CDR2 SFDVKD. The CDR3 runs to 14 residues. Trimming took 5 bases from V and 0 from J, leaving 9 bases between them.

This clone was counted a single time. V and J are TRBV19 and TRBJ1-6, with TRBD1 identical over 7 bases. J gave up 4 bases and V 6 bases, and 9 bases lay outside the gene matches. The CDR3 runs 16 residues. Germline V gene sequence: CDR1 LNHDA, CDR2 SQIVND (reference sequence). Here the CDR3 DNA reads TGTGCCAGTAGAATGACAGGGCCTACTTATAATTCACCCCTCCACTTT. Amino acid sequence: CASRMTGPTYNSPLHF.

The chain uses TRBV6-5 and TRBJ2-3; D may be TRBD2 (6 bases). Trimming removed 1 base from V and 6 bases from J, with 14 bases in between. Germline loops: CDR1 MNHEY, CDR2 SVGAGI. The CDR3 spans 15 residues. CDR3 bases: TGTGCCAGCAGTTACTTGGGCCAGGGAGGCGATACGCAGTATTTT. Translated: CASSYLGQGGDTQYF.

V is TRBV27 and J is TRBJ2-7; D not certain. This CDR3 region has 13 residues. V was shortened by 8 bases and J by 0 bases, with 11 bases between the two germline ends. Germline V gene lookup returns CDR1 MNHEY and CDR2 SMNVEV (reference sequence). The CDR3 DNA reads as TGTGCCAGCGGCCTTGTGGCCTCCTACGAGCAGTACTTC. Translating gives CASGLVASYEQYF.

The chain joins TRBV7-6 to TRBJ2-2, with D maybe TRBD2 (5 bases). V was clipped by 5 bases and J by 4 bases, with 14 bases between them. The germline V gene encodes CDR1 SGHVS and CDR2 FNYEAQ. CDR3 length: 15 amino acids. CDR3 DNA: TGTGCCAGCAGCCCGCAACCCCGGGGCACCGGGGAGCTGTTTTTT. Translated: CASSPQPRGTGELFF.

The chain uses TRBV10-3 and TRBJ2-2; no firm D call. The CDR3 is 17 residues long. Trimming shortened V by 2 bases and J by 0 bases, and 13 bases separated the two germline ends. The germline CDR1 and CDR2 sequences are ENHRY and SYGVKD. In DNA, the CDR3 is TGTGCCATCAGTGAGAACCCGCTGGCGGCGAACACCGGGGAGCTGTTTTTT. This gives the protein CAISENPLAANTGELFF.

The rearrangement joins TRBV7-2 to TRBJ1-3; 8 bases align to TRBD1. Germline-derived CDR1 and CDR2 are SGHTA and FQGNSA. The CDR3 consists of 15 residues. The V and J ends lost 4 bases and 0 bases, in that order; junction bases with no gene match: 2. The DNA for the CDR3 is TGTGCCAGCAGCTCGGACAGGGCCTCTGGAAACACCATATATTTT. Amino acid sequence: CASSSDRASGNTIYF.

J is TRBJ1-1 and V is TRBV10-2; no clear D gene. The length of the CDR3 is 14 residues. The V gene's germline CDR1 is WSHSY and CDR2 SAAADI. V lost 6 bases and J 1 base, leaving 12 bases between the germline ends. For the CDR3, the DNA is TGCGCCAGCAGCCTTGACCTTACGAACACTGAAGCTTTCTTT. This translates into CASSLDLTNTEAFF.

This rearrangement joins TRBV7-2 to TRBJ1-3; D may be TRBD1 (5 bases). The germline V gene has CDR1 SGHTA and CDR2 FQGNSA. This CDR3 comprises 16 residues. Trimming removed 0 bases from V and 0 bases from J, with 9 bases in between. The CDR3 sequence is CASSLAGGSSGNTIYF. The CDR3 coding sequence is TGTGCCAGCAGCTTAGCTGGGGGGAGCTCTGGAAACACCATATATTTT.

V and J are TRBV28 and TRBJ2-1; 9 positions match TRBD1. Germline CDR1 reads MDHEN; CDR2 reads SYDVKM. This CDR3 has 14 amino acids. J gave up 8 bases and V 7 bases, and 9 bases lay outside the gene matches. Written as DNA, the CDR3 is TGTGCCAGCACGGCTCGGACAGGGGTTTATGAGCAGTTCTTC. Translating gives CASTARTGVYEQFF.

This rearrangement joins TRBV15 to TRBJ1-2, with 10 bases aligning to TRBD1. Germline V gene lookup returns CDR1 LNHNV and CDR2 YYDKDF (reference sequence). The CDR3 is made up of 13 amino acids. V was clipped by 4 bases and J by 8 bases; unmatched bases: 4. The CDR3 DNA sequence: TGTGCCACCAGCACATCGACAGGGGGCGGCTACACCTTC. Its protein is CATSTSTGGGYTF.

The V call is TRBV5-6, the J call TRBJ1-2; TRBD1 aligns across 7 bases. V was pared by 4 bases and J by 4 bases, with 13 bases of the junction left unmatched. Germline V gene sequence: CDR1 SGHDT, CDR2 YYEEEE. The CDR3 spans 16 residues. The CDR3 nucleotides are TGTGCCAGCAGCACACAGGGGACCAACCAGCTCTATGGCTACACCTTC. Residues: CASSTQGTNQLYGYTF.

CDR3 in amino acids: CASSQEGRRYEQYF. DNA of the CDR3: TGCGCCAGCAGCCAGGAGGGGAGACGCTACGAGCAGTACTTC. The chain employs TRBV4-1 and TRBJ2-7; TRBD2 is a possible D gene (6 bases). Trimming pared 3 bases from V and 3 bases from J, leaving 12 bases between. The germline V gene encodes CDR1 MGHRA and CDR2 YSYEKL. This CDR3 region has 14 residues.

This clone was counted between two and nine times. The genes are TRBV7-8 and TRBJ2-7, with a weak D call TRBD1 (5 bases). The CDR3 is made up of 13 amino acids. Deletions cut 2 bases from V and 4 bases from J, with 9 bases between. Germline CDR1 reads SGHVS; CDR2 reads FQNEAQ. CDR3 nucleotide sequence: TGTGCCAGCAGCTTATCAGGGATGTACGAGCAGTACTTC. Its translation is CASSLSGMYEQYF.

This clone showed up just a few times. This chain links TRBV28 with TRBJ2-7; D uncertain. The CDR3 is 14 amino acids. Germline V gene lookup returns CDR1 MDHEN and CDR2 SYDVKM. V lost 3 bases, J lost 3 bases, and 12 bases lay in between. The DNA for the CDR3 is TGTGCCAGCAGTTTTGTGTTATCGGGCTACGAGCAGTACTTC. The encoded protein is CASSFVLSGYEQYF.